Sequencing of this T cell receptor (beta chain) was carried out in a study of T cells in Graves' hyperthyroidism and ophthalmopathy. The wider study: Peripheral blood sampling occurred at initial diagnosis, before any treatment.

Study-level findings and limits: Model predictions of ophthalmopathy came a median around 6.5 months before onset. Most clonotypes expanded in the thyroid (above 0.001) were also present in blood.

The study left out patients who had uncontrolled infection, other autoimmune disease, pregnancy or lactation. There are many counts of this clonotype. Antigen: not known. TCR beta CDR3 sequences were amplified from RNA transcripts. The primer set for the first-round RT-PCR of the TCR CDR3 was HTBI. TCRdb fed the multiplex PCR reads into MiXCR, producing one record per CDR3 protein. Counted here are 730,000 or so distinct CDR3 sequences, around 20% occurring once; the ten biggest clones make up about a sixth. Sequenced: blood. The clonotype originates from a woman aged 45-60 years with Graves' hyperthyroidism that later progressed to Graves' ophthalmopathy.

CDR3 coding DNA: TGTGCCAGCAGGGGGGGACAGATCCAAGAGACCCAGTACTTC. Translation: CASRGGQIQETQYF. The chain carries TRBV11-2 and TRBJ2-5, with D possibly matching TRBD1 (7 bases). The CDR3 sequence is 14 residues long. Germline loops: CDR1 SGHAT, CDR2 FQNNGV. Trimming took 6 bases from V and 1 from J, leaving 12 bases between them. The full variable domain, completed using reference TRBV11-2 and TRBJ2-5, is EAGVAQSPRYKIIEKRQSVAFWCNPISGHATLYWYQQILGQGPKLLIQFQNNGVVDDSQLPKDRFSAERLKGVDSTLKIQPAKLEDSAVYLCASRGGQIQETQYFGPGTRLLVL.